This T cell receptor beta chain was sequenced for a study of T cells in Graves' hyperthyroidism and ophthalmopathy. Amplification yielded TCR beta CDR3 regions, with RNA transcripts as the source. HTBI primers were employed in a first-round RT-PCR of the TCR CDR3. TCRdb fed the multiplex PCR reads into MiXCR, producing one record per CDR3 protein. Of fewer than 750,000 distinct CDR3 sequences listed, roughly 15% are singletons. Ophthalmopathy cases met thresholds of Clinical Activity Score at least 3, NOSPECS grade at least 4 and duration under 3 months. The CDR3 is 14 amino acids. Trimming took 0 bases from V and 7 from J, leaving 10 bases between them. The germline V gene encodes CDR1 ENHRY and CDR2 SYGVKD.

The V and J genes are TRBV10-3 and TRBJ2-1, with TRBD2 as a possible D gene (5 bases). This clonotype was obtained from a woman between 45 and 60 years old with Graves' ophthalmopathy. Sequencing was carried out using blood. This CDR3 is CAISESRVTNEQFF. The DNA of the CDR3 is TGTGCCATCAGTGAGTCGAGGGTTACTAATGAGCAGTTCTTC.